The next 25 T cell receptor beta chains were all read from a single sample in a study of blood T cell repertoires in COVID-19. The protocol was immunoSEQ multiplex PCR, while the TCRdb copy is restricted to in-frame clones and leaves out a portion. The sample holds over 150,000 clones; around 87% are singletons and the top ten take approximately 2.1%. The specimen was PBMCs or T cells enriched from blood (not recorded which). The receptors were gathered from a woman in her 30s who had recovered from COVID-19.

V gene TRBV6-5 combines with J gene TRBJ2-2; possibly TRBD1 for D (6 bases). The CDR3 loop spans 15 amino acids. V lost 7 bases to trimming and J lost 3 bases, with 15 bases between them. CDR1 and CDR2 from the germline V gene are MNHEY and SVGAGI. This CDR3 reads CASTAARGDTGELFF. DNA for the CDR3: TGTGCCAGCACCGCTGCCAGGGGAGACACCGGGGAGCTGTTTTTT.

The sample holds many counts of this clone. V gene TRBV7-2 combines with J gene TRBJ1-5; 9 bases map to TRBD1. The V and J ends lost 6 bases and 3 bases, in that order; junction bases with no gene match: 6. There are 15 residues in the CDR3. In germline, CDR1 is SGHTA, CDR2 FQGNSA. CDR3 nucleotides: TGTGCCAGCAGGTCTACAGGGGGCGTCAATCAGCCCCAGCATTTT. It codes for CASRSTGGVNQPQHF.

The chain uses TRBV3-1 (or the pseudogene TRBV3-2) and TRBJ1-1; D possibly corresponds to TRBD1 (6 bases). CDR3 size: 14 residues. CDR1 is LGHDT and CDR2 is YNNKEL in the germline V gene (reference sequence). The germline V and J ends were trimmed by 5 bases and 3 bases, with 13 bases remaining between them. CDR3 nucleotide sequence: TGTGCCAGCAGCTTCCGGCAGGGGCACACTGAAGCTTTCTTT. Translation gives CASSFRQGHTEAFF.

V usage is TRBV25-1 and J usage is TRBJ2-3; 7 bases line up with TRBD2. The junction had 10 bases not matched to a gene; V was cut back by 3 bases and J by 7 bases. The CDR3 loop spans 15 amino acids. Germline CDR1 is MGHDK and CDR2 is SYGVNS. CDR3 protein: CASSEWDQGGNTQYF. The CDR3 DNA follows: TGTGCCAGCAGTGAGTGGGACCAGGGAGGGAATACGCAGTATTTT.

This clone was seen just once. The J gene is TRBJ1-5, the V gene TRBV12-3 or TRBV12-4; the match to TRBD1 covers 7 bases. CDR3 length: 13 amino acids. V was pared by 7 bases and J by 6 bases, with 6 bases of the junction left unmatched. CDR3: CASTIGQAQPQHF. The DNA for the CDR3 is TGTGCCAGCACAATCGGACAGGCTCAGCCCCAGCATTTT.

CDR3 region: CASSPETGSSYEQYF. For the CDR3, the DNA is TGTGCCAGCAGCCCAGAGACAGGCAGCTCCTACGAGCAGTACTTC. The V call is TRBV7-6, the J call TRBJ2-7; maybe TRBD1 (6 bases). CDR3 size: 15 residues. Looked up from germline, CDR1 is SGHVS and CDR2 is FNYEAQ. The V gene lost 5 bases and the J gene lost 0 bases, with 14 bases spanning the gap.

On this clone: At the DNA level, this CDR3 is encoded by other sequences in the same sample as well. V is TRBV5-6 and J is TRBJ2-7, with TRBD1 matching 8 bases. V was clipped by 5 bases and J by 2 bases; unmatched bases: 6. The CDR3 length is 14 residues. Germline V lookup: CDR1 SGHDT, CDR2 YYEEEE. The CDR3 coding sequence is TGTGCCAGCAGTCGGGACAGGATCACCTACGAGCAGTACTTC. This translates into CASSRDRITYEQYF.

The chain is built from TRBV15 and TRBJ2-2; maybe TRBD1 (6 bases). The CDR3 consists of 14 residues. V was cut by 8 bases and J by 3 bases, with 13 bases left in between. CDR1 is LNHNV, CDR2 YYDKDF, per germline (reference sequence). The CDR3 reads CATRLQGDTGELFF. The CDR3 bases are TGTGCCACCCGTTTACAGGGAGACACCGGGGAGCTGTTTTTT.

This sequence joins TRBV7-3 and TRBJ2-2; 7 positions agree with TRBD1. CDR3 length equals 15 residues. Germline V gene sequence: CDR1 SGHTA, CDR2 FQGTGA. With 4 bases clipped from V and 6 bases from J, the junction kept 8 bases outside the gene matches. The CDR3 is CASSSTGTGAGELFF. The CDR3 DNA sequence: TGTGCCAGCAGCTCGACAGGGACCGGGGCCGGGGAGCTGTTTTTT.

The chain carries TRBV7-9 and TRBJ1-5; 12 nucleotides agree with TRBD1. Per the germline V gene, CDR1 is SEHNR and CDR2 is FQNEAQ (reference sequence). J was trimmed by 3 bases and V by 6 bases; bases with no gene match: 15. The CDR3 spans 19 residues. This CDR3 is CASSPAGTGGYILNQPQHF. CDR3 coding DNA: TGTGCCAGCAGTCCCGCCGGGACAGGGGGCTATATACTCAATCAGCCCCAGCATTTT.

Here the CDR3 DNA reads TGTGCCAGCAGTGAAGGACTAGCGGACCAAGAGACCCAGTACTTC. It codes for CASSEGLADQETQYF. The chain links TRBV6-4 to TRBJ2-5, with 10 bases matching TRBD2. CDR1 and CDR2 from the germline V gene are MRHNA and SNTAGT. The ends lost 3 bases at V and 0 bases at J; junction bases unmatched: 1. The CDR3 is made up of 15 amino acids.

The genes are TRBV14 and TRBJ1-2; 7 nucleotides match TRBD1. Germline CDR1 SGHDN, CDR2 FVKESK. V trimming: 0 bases; J trimming: 1 base; junction bases outside the gene matches: 8. CDR3 length: 17 amino acids. The CDR3, as DNA: TGTGCCAGCAGCCAAGATTACAGGGGTCCTTTTAACTATGGCTACACCTTC. It specifies CASSQDYRGPFNYGYTF.

The CDR3 DNA reads as TGTGCCAGTAGTATAAATCTCAACACTGAAGCTTTCTTT. It yields the protein CASSINLNTEAFF. This chain uses TRBV19 with TRBJ1-1; D ambiguous. Germline assignment: CDR1 LNHDA and CDR2 SQIVND (reference sequence). The CDR3 totals 13 residues. Between the trimmed V and J ends, which lost 2 bases and 2 bases, there was a span of 6 bases.

The J gene is TRBJ1-2, the V gene TRBV19; perhaps TRBD1 as D (5 bases). Germline-derived CDR1 and CDR2 are LNHDA and SQIVND (reference sequence). V was cut by 10 bases and J by 3 bases, with 15 bases left in between. The length of the CDR3 is 13 residues. CDR3 loop: CAISTGVYYGYTF. The CDR3 bases are TGTGCCATCTCAACGGGGGTTTACTATGGCTACACCTTC.

The rearrangement joins TRBV6-5 to TRBJ1-2, with 9 bases fitting TRBD1. Trimming cost V 0 bases and J 3 bases; bases outside gene matches: 5. CDR1 is MNHEY and CDR2 is SVGAGI in the germline V gene. CDR3 length: 16 amino acids. The CDR3 sequence: CASSYSYRGLYYGYTF. CDR3 sequence (DNA): TGTGCCAGCAGTTACTCGTACAGGGGGCTATACTATGGCTACACCTTC.

This sequence joins TRBV6-4 and TRBJ2-1; a weak D match, TRBD2 (5 bases). The germline gives CDR1 MRHNA, CDR2 SNTAGT. Trimming took 0 bases from V and 7 from J, leaving 19 bases between them. CDR3 length equals 17 residues. The CDR3 is CASSDSVPRAGPNEQFF. CDR3 DNA sequence: TGTGCCAGCAGTGACTCGGTGCCTAGGGCGGGCCCTAATGAGCAGTTCTTC.

The chain uses TRBV18 and TRBJ2-7, with D maybe TRBD2 (6 bases). With 3 bases removed from V and 5 bases from J, the gap between germline ends came to 8 bases. This CDR3 has 12 residues. The V gene's germline CDR1 is KGHSH and CDR2 LQKENI. CDR3 loop: CASSPWGDEQYF. Written as DNA, the CDR3 is TGTGCCAGCTCACCGTGGGGGGACGAGCAGTACTTC.

The V and J genes are TRBV3-1 (or the pseudogene TRBV3-2) and TRBJ2-4; 7 nucleotides align to TRBD1. The germline CDR1 and CDR2 sequences are LGHDT and YNNKEL (reference sequence). This CDR3 spans 15 amino acids. Trimming at V came to 0 bases and at J to 6 bases, leaving 5 bases not matched to a gene. In DNA form, the CDR3 reads TGTGCCAGCAGCCAAGAAAGAGGACAGGCAAACATTCAGTACTTC. Amino acid sequence: CASSQERGQANIQYF.

The chain is built from TRBV15 and TRBJ1-6; 7 bases match TRBD1. Germline assignment: CDR1 LNHNV and CDR2 YYDKDF (reference sequence). The V gene end was trimmed by 0 bases and the J gene end by 10 bases; junction bases not matched to a gene: 6. This CDR3 is built from 15 residues. CDR3 bases: TGTGCCACCAGCAGAGAGAGGGGGCAAAGGTCACCCCTCCACTTT. This codes for CATSRERGQRSPLHF.

CDR3: CASSLALAGPTDTQYF. The CDR3 nucleotides read TGCGCCAGCAGCTTGGCACTAGCGGGTCCCACAGATACGCAGTATTTT. V gene TRBV5-1 combines with J gene TRBJ2-3, with 9 nucleotides matching TRBD2. CDR1 is SGHRS and CDR2 is YFSETQ in the germline V gene. The length of the CDR3 is 16 residues. With V trimmed by 0 bases and J by 2 bases, 4 bases remained unmatched.

This rearrangement joins TRBV5-1 to TRBJ1-2, with D possibly matching TRBD1 (5 bases). The CDR3 is 15 amino acids. V dropped 4 bases and J dropped 0 bases, with 13 bases sitting between them. Germline V gene sequence: CDR1 SGHRS, CDR2 YFSETQ. The CDR3: CASSEHTGTNYGYTF. CDR3 sequence (DNA): TGCGCCAGCAGCGAACATACAGGAACTAACTATGGCTACACCTTC.

The chain links TRBV5-1 to TRBJ1-2; 8 positions match TRBD1. Germline V gene data show CDR1 as SGHRS and CDR2 as YFSETQ. The CDR3 sequence is 15 residues long. The V gene end was trimmed by 0 bases and the J gene end by 6 bases; junction bases not matched to a gene: 7. The CDR3 region has the DNA TGCGCCAGCAGCTTGGACAGGGGGTGGTTCGATGGCTACACCTTC. Protein sequence: CASSLDRGWFDGYTF.

This clone was picked up a small number of times. This chain joins TRBV3-1 (or the pseudogene TRBV3-2) and TRBJ2-2, with D uncertain. Germline assignment: CDR1 LGHDT and CDR2 YNNKEL (reference sequence). CDR3 length equals 14 residues. V was pared by 5 bases and J by 2 bases, with 9 bases between. The CDR3 here is CASSVLVNTGELFF. In DNA, the CDR3 is TGTGCCAGCAGCGTTTTAGTTAACACCGGGGAGCTGTTTTTT.

The CDR3 bases are TGTGCCAGCAGCTTAGACAGGGGCAGCAGAAATGAGCAGTTCTTC. This translates into CASSLDRGSRNEQFF. This rearrangement joins TRBV7-3 to TRBJ2-1, with TRBD1 identical over 8 bases. V gave up 2 bases and J gave up 7 bases; unmatched junction bases: 7. The CDR3 runs to 15 residues. Germline V gives CDR1 SGHTA, CDR2 FQGTGA. The variable domain in full, completed from reference TRBV7-3 and TRBJ2-1, reads GAGVSQTPSNKVTEKGKYVELRCDPISGHTALYWYRQSLGQGPEFLIYFQGTGAADDSGLPNDRFFAVRPEGSVSTLKIQRTERGDSAVYLCASSLDRGSRNEQFFGPGTRLTVL.

The sample holds one count of this clone. This chain joins TRBV9 and TRBJ1-2; D is undetermined. Germline V lookup: CDR1 SGDLS, CDR2 YYNGEE. CDR3 size: 14 residues. The V end was cut by 0 bases, the J end by 5 bases, with 11 bases between. The CDR3, as DNA: TGTGCCAGCAGCGTAGGTCCGGGAGAATATGGCTACACCTTC. Its protein is CASSVGPGEYGYTF.